What follows is one TCR beta chain and its context. This sample stems from a study of blood T cell repertoires in COVID-19. Study in general: T cells, B-cell-depleted T cells, or PBMCs supplied cDNA or gDNA.

Here immunoSEQ multiplex PCR was the method, and the copy in TCRdb shows in-frame clones only, minus some. The profile shows 120,000 to 150,000 clones, 88% of them singletons. This CDR3 comprises 16 residues. The V and J ends lost 3 bases and 0 bases respectively, with 12 bases between them. Germline assignment: CDR1 MNHNS and CDR2 SASEGT. Sequenced: peripheral blood. The receptor was isolated from a human donor in a cohort sampled during active COVID-19. This rearrangement joins TRBV6-1 to TRBJ1-5; D remains unclear. The chain's CDR3 is CASSETKRLSNQPQHF. The CDR3 nucleotides read TGTGCCAGCAGTGAGACCAAGAGGCTTAGCAATCAGCCCCAGCATTTT.